The 7 T cell receptor beta chains presented below share a single source sample, sequenced in a study of identical twins. TCRdb re-analysed the 5' RACE reads in MiXCR, keeping a single row per CDR3 protein. The table lists hundreds of thousands of distinct CDR3 sequences, 9% to 15% of them singletons. The same specimen was also included in a second study, on yellow fever vaccine responses in identical twins.

Sequenced: CD8+ T cells sorted from blood. The source of these receptors is a young woman in good health.

This clonotype has just a few counts. The rearrangement joins TRBV6-5 to TRBJ2-7; TRBD1 is a possible D gene (5 bases). Germline V gives CDR1 MNHEY, CDR2 SVGAGI. CDR3 length equals 16 residues. V lost 0 bases, J lost 0 bases, and 12 bases lay in between. The CDR3 loop is CASSYSAGRASYEQYF. CDR3 in DNA: TGTGCCAGCAGTTACTCAGCAGGGCGAGCCTCCTACGAGCAGTACTTC.

Notes on this clonotype: A read error may produce the germline difference seen at one junction end. The chain couples TRBV12-3 or TRBV12-4 to TRBJ2-3; 7 bases map to TRBD2. The CDR3 loop spans 18 amino acids. As DNA, the CDR3 is TGTGCCTGCAGTTTAGCCGCGGGAGATTACCTAGGCCGAGATACGCAGTATTTT. Translation gives CACSLAAGDYLGRDTQYF.

The rearrangement links TRBV20-1 to TRBJ2-1; D may match TRBD1 or TRBD2 (5 bases each). Trimming stripped 5 bases from V and 3 bases from J, with 17 bases between. The germline V gene encodes CDR1 DFQATT and CDR2 SNEGSKA (reference sequence). There are 15 residues in the CDR3. CDR3 DNA: TGCAGTGCTCCCAACCGGGACCTACTCTACAATGAGCAGTTCTTC. Residues: CSAPNRDLLYNEQFF.

This clonotype was seen more than once but under ten times. The gene calls are TRBV12-3 or TRBV12-4 and TRBJ2-7; TRBD2 matches at 8 bases. The V gene end was trimmed by 5 bases and the J gene end by 6 bases; junction bases not matched to a gene: 12. The CDR3 runs to 15 residues. The CDR3 DNA follows: TGTGCCAGCAGTCCGAGGGGGACTAGTGGTTCCGAGCAGTACGTC. It is translated as CASSPRGTSGSEQYV.

This clonotype was observed a handful of times. V is TRBV29-1 and J is TRBJ2-1; D call uncertain. Trimming cost V 1 base and J 6 bases, with 19 bases left between them. This CDR3 region has 16 residues. In germline, CDR1 is SQVTM, CDR2 ANQGSEA. The chain's CDR3 is CSVEVVPVVRINEQFF. The CDR3 region has the DNA TGCAGCGTTGAAGTAGTTCCGGTCGTGAGAATCAATGAGCAGTTCTTC.

This clonotype has only a few counts. The chain links TRBV10-3 to TRBJ2-7; a weak D match, TRBD1 (5 bases). The CDR3 spans 14 residues. V lost 5 bases and J lost 6, with 17 bases in between. From germline, CDR1 is ENHRY and CDR2 SYGVKD. As DNA, the CDR3 is TGTGCCATCAGTAAACCCGACGCAGGGCCCGAGCAGTACTTC. It is translated as CAISKPDAGPEQYF.

The genes are TRBV2 and TRBJ1-5; TRBD1 agrees at 10 bases. J was trimmed by 2 bases and V by 4 bases; bases with no gene match: 5. Germline V gene lookup returns CDR1 SNHLY and CDR2 FYNNEI. The length of the CDR3 is 16 residues. In DNA form, the CDR3 reads TGTGCCAGCAGTGGAGGACAGGGGGTCGGCAATCAGCCCCAGCATTTT. It codes for CASSGGQGVGNQPQHF. Looking up the rest from reference TRBV2 and TRBJ1-5 gives the full variable domain: EPEVTQTPSHQVTQMGQEVILRCVPISNHLYFYWYRQILGQKVEFLVSFYNNEISEKSEIFDDQFSVERPDGSNFTLKIRSTKLEDSAMYFCASSGGQGVGNQPQHFGDGTRLSIL.